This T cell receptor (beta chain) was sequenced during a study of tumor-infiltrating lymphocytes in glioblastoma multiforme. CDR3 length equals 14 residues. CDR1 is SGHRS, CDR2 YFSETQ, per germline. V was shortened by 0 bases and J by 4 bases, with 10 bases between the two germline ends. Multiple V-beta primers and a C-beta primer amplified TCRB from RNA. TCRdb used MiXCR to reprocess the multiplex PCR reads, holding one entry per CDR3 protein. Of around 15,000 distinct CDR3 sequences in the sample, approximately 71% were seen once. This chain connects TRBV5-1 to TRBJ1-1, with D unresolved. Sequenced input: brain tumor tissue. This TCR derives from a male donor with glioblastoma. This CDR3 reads CASSLEWCCTEAFF. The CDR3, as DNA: TGCGCCAGCAGCTTGGAGTGGTGTTGCACTGAAGCTTTCTTT.